The entry below describes one T cell receptor (beta chain). Germline assignment: CDR1 LNHDA and CDR2 SQIVND (reference sequence). Losses at the gene ends were 4 bases for V and 5 bases for J; bases not matched to a gene: 5. The CDR3 runs to 14 residues. The data belong to a study of blood T cell repertoires in COVID-19. As for the study in general: Spain, Italy and the United States supplied samples that represented acute and convalescent COVID-19. T cells, B-cell-depleted T cells, or PBMCs provided the cDNA or gDNA that served as material.

In the authors' workflow: Nucleated cell counts were estimated from reference gene primer amplification. Data came from immunoSEQ multiplex PCR; TCRdb stores just in-frame clones and leaves some out. Clonal size and the V and J genes are those of that table, whereas D and trimming came from the DNA. The sample gives about 67,000 clones, around 85% of which show up once; approximately 19% is in the top ten. The sequenced sample consisted of peripheral blood. This receptor was obtained from a woman aged 80 or over with acute or convalescent COVID-19. This chain joins TRBV19 and TRBJ2-7; TRBD1 matches at 10 bases. CDR3 amino acids: CASSKGQGIHEQYF. CDR3 nucleotides: TGTGCCAGTAGTAAGGGACAGGGGATCCACGAGCAGTACTTC.